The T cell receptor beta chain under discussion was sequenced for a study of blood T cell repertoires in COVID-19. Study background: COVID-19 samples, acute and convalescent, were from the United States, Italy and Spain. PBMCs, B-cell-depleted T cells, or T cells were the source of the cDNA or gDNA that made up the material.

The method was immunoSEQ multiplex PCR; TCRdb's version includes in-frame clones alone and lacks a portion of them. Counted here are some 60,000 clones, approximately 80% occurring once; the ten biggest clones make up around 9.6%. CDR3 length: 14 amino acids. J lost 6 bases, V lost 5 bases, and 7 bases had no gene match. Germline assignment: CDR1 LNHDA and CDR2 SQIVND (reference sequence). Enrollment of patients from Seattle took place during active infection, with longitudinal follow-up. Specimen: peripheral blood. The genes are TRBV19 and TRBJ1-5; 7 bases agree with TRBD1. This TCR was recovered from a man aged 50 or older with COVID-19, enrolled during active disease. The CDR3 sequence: CASSQQGVRQPQHF. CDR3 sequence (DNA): TGTGCCAGTAGTCAGCAGGGGGTTCGTCAGCCCCAGCATTTT.